These 3 T cell receptor beta chains share one sample of origin, sequenced in a study of siplizumab effects on memory and regulatory T cells. The protocol was immunoSEQ multiplex PCR, while the TCRdb copy is restricted to in-frame clones and leaves out a portion. The sample includes over 100,000 clones, roughly 93% of them seen just once. The specimen sequenced was non-Treg CD4+ T cells sorted from blood. Every receptor here comes from a human donor in good health.

DNA of the CDR3: TGTGCCAGCAGCTTGTTTGGAACAGGGGATCAGCCCCAGCATTTT. Translation: CASSLFGTGDQPQHF. The rearrangement joins TRBV5-6 to TRBJ1-5; 7 nucleotides match TRBD1. V was clipped by 1 base and J by 5 bases; unmatched bases: 6. The CDR3 totals 15 residues. CDR1 is SGHDT and CDR2 is YYEEEE in the germline V gene.

The rearrangement joins TRBV2 to TRBJ1-2; the D is unclear. In germline, CDR1 is SNHLY, CDR2 FYNNEI. CDR3 size: 13 residues. V was clipped by 5 bases and J by 2 bases, with 9 bases between them. The CDR3 sequence: CASSRTGNYGYTF. The CDR3 coding sequence is TGTGCCAGCAGTCGGACTGGAAACTATGGCTACACCTTC.

The chain links TRBV19 to TRBJ1-3; D is possibly TRBD1 (5 bases). The CDR3 loop spans 17 amino acids. Trimming removed 5 bases at V and 0 bases at J, with 17 bases between. Per germline, CDR1 LNHDA and CDR2 SQIVND (reference sequence). The DNA of the CDR3 is TGTGCCAGTAGTTTCACGGGACGGCAACTCTCTGGAAACACCATATATTTT. This codes for CASSFTGRQLSGNTIYF.